The 25 T cell receptor beta chains listed next were all sequenced from one sample in a study of OX40 agonist ivuxolimab in advanced cancers. Here immunoSEQ multiplex PCR was the method, and the copy in TCRdb shows in-frame clones only, minus some. Of approximately 74,000 clones listed, 75% to 95% were seen once; the top ten hold around 0.5%. Sequenced material: CD4+ or CD8+ T cells sorted from blood, taken in a trial of the OX40 agonist ivuxolimab. These receptor sequences come from an adult with an advanced solid tumor such as melanoma, head and neck, liver or kidney cancer.

This chain connects TRBV5-3 to TRBJ1-1; D is ambiguous. Being an ORF, TRBV5-3 has a function that is uncertain. The CDR3 runs 13 residues. V lost 6 bases to trimming and J lost 0 bases, with 9 bases between them. CDR3 sequence: CARTHGVNTEAFF. Written as DNA, the CDR3 is TGTGCCAGAACCCATGGAGTGAACACTGAAGCTTTCTTT.

This sequence joins TRBV20-1 and TRBJ2-2; D ambiguous. V lost 0 bases, J lost 4 bases, and 0 bases lay in between. This CDR3 is built from 11 residues. Germline V lookup: CDR1 DFQATT, CDR2 SNEGSKA (reference sequence). The chain's CDR3 is CSARDTGELFF. The DNA for the CDR3 is TGCAGTGCTAGAGACACCGGGGAGCTGTTTTTT.

This CDR3 is CATSMENEQFF. The CDR3 nucleotides read TGTGCCACCAGCATGGAAAATGAGCAGTTCTTC. The chain combines TRBV15 with TRBJ2-1, with D unclear. Trimming stripped 4 bases from V and 7 bases from J, with 5 bases between. The CDR3 spans 11 residues. Germline loops: CDR1 LNHNV, CDR2 YYDKDF (reference sequence).

The table lists this clone with a count of one. The rearrangement links TRBV29-1 to TRBJ2-2; 11 bases are shared with TRBD1. The V gene end was trimmed by 6 bases and the J gene end by 3 bases; junction bases not matched to a gene: 3. The CDR3 covers 14 residues. Germline V gene data show CDR1 as SQVTM and CDR2 as ANQGSEA. The CDR3 reads CSVGTGGDTGELFF. The DNA for the CDR3 is TGCAGCGTCGGGACAGGGGGAGACACCGGGGAGCTGTTTTTT.

This rearrangement joins TRBV4-2 to TRBJ2-2; 7 bases align to TRBD2. V trimming: 4 bases; J trimming: 5 bases; junction bases outside the gene matches: 16. Germline V CDR1 and CDR2: LGHNA, YNFKEQ. The CDR3 covers 18 residues. Here the CDR3 reads CASSPPTVLSGSTGELFF. The CDR3 DNA is TGTGCCAGCAGCCCCCCCACGGTTCTTAGCGGGTCTACCGGGGAGCTGTTTTTT.

The rearrangement links TRBV6-6 to TRBJ2-7; 9 bases align to TRBD2. With 7 bases clipped from V and 0 bases from J, the junction kept 4 bases outside the gene matches. Germline V gene sequence: CDR1 MNHNY, CDR2 SVGAGI (reference sequence). The CDR3 is made up of 14 amino acids. CDR3 nucleotides: TGTGCCAGCACCTCTAGCGGGATCTCCTACGAGCAGTACTTC. This gives the protein CASTSSGISYEQYF.

In regard to this clone: The identical CDR3 is also encoded by other nucleotide sequences in the sample. The rearrangement uses TRBV20-1 and TRBJ2-7; D call uncertain. The CDR3 covers 11 residues. The V gene lost 3 bases and the J gene lost 6 bases, with 9 bases spanning the gap. Germline lookup yields CDR1 DFQATT and CDR2 SNEGSKA (reference sequence). CDR3 sequence (DNA): TGCAGTGCTAGTCGATTGGGCGAGCAGTACTTC. Translated: CSASRLGEQYF.

Only one count was recorded for this clone. The J gene is TRBJ1-5, the V gene TRBV7-2; D is unclear. Trimming left V 4 bases short and J 0 bases short, with 10 bases between. This CDR3 has 15 amino acids. Looked up from germline, CDR1 is SGHTA and CDR2 is FQGNSA. The CDR3 DNA is TGTGCCAGCAGCTCGATCGCCTATAGCAATCAGCCCCAGCATTTT. It translates to CASSSIAYSNQPQHF.

The J gene is TRBJ2-1, the V gene TRBV9; 7 nucleotides match TRBD2. The CDR3 has 15 amino acids. V trimming: 2 bases; J trimming: 0 bases; junction bases outside the gene matches: 2. From germline, CDR1 is SGDLS and CDR2 YYNGEE. In nucleotides, the CDR3 is TGTGCCAGCAGCGTTACTAGCGACTCCTACAATGAGCAGTTCTTC. Its translation: CASSVTSDSYNEQFF.

The V call is TRBV7-9, the J call TRBJ2-1; 7 nucleotides line up with TRBD1. Trimming at V came to 5 bases and at J to 8 bases, leaving 9 bases not matched to a gene. The CDR3 is made up of 14 amino acids. CDR1 and CDR2 from the germline V gene are SEHNR and FQNEAQ (reference sequence). The CDR3 bases are TGTGCCAGCAGCCCCGGGACAGATACGGATGAGCAGTTCTTC. It specifies CASSPGTDTDEQFF.

The rearrangement links TRBV27 to TRBJ2-1; 11 positions match TRBD2. Germline V gene lookup returns CDR1 MNHEY and CDR2 SMNVEV (reference sequence). CDR3 length: 16 residues. J lost 5 bases, V lost 4 bases, and 7 bases had no gene match. The CDR3 here is CASSSRTSGRHNEQFF. CDR3 DNA: TGTGCCAGCAGTTCTAGGACTAGCGGGCGTCACAATGAGCAGTTCTTC.

The chain employs TRBV28 and TRBJ2-1; 7 bases are a match to TRBD2. Germline V lookup: CDR1 MDHEN, CDR2 SYDVKM. V lost 2 bases and J lost 3; bases outside the gene matches: 4. The CDR3 covers 15 residues. The CDR3 DNA sequence: TGTGCCAGCAGTTTAAGGACTAGAGGCTACAATGAGCAGTTCTTC. Protein product: CASSLRTRGYNEQFF.

The count of this clone is one. This chain joins TRBV9 and TRBJ2-5, with 8 nucleotides matching TRBD1. CDR3 size: 15 residues. Germline CDR1 and CDR2: SGDLS and YYNGEE. The ends lost 3 bases at V and 4 bases at J; junction bases unmatched: 8. The CDR3: CASSARQGHRETQYF. The CDR3 DNA sequence: TGTGCCAGCAGCGCCCGACAGGGGCATAGAGAGACCCAGTACTTC.

V gene TRBV5-4 combines with J gene TRBJ2-5; D call uncertain. The CDR3 contains 14 residues. Looked up from germline, CDR1 is SGHNT and CDR2 is YYREEE (reference sequence). V was clipped by 0 bases and J by 2 bases, with 8 bases between them. The CDR3 nucleotides read TGTGCCAGCAGCTTGGGGCAGCGACAAGAGACCCAGTACTTC. Translating it yields CASSLGQRQETQYF.

Of note for this clone: Distinct nucleotide sequences in the sample also encode this CDR3. The chain combines TRBV30 with TRBJ2-6; the match to TRBD1 covers 9 bases. The junction had 11 bases not matched to a gene; V was cut back by 7 bases and J by 1 base. Per the germline V gene, CDR1 is GTSNPN and CDR2 is SVGIG (reference sequence). CDR3 size: 17 residues. CDR3 coding DNA: TGTGCCTCCCTCCCGGGACAGGGATTGTCTGGGGCCAACGTCCTGACTTTC. It yields the protein CASLPGQGLSGANVLTF.

The chain recombines TRBV5-1 with TRBJ2-1; perhaps TRBD2 as D (6 bases). CDR1 and CDR2 (germline): SGHRS, YFSETQ. The CDR3 sequence is 16 residues long. V lost 3 bases to trimming and J lost 10 bases, with 23 bases between them. Written as DNA, the CDR3 is TGCGCCAGCAGCTCCTGGGGTAGCGGCTCCACGGGGGAGCAGTTCTTC. Translated: CASSSWGSGSTGEQFF.

The chain combines TRBV4-3 with TRBJ2-2; TRBD2 agrees at 11 bases. V was clipped by 0 bases and J by 6 bases; unmatched bases: 3. The CDR3 extends over 16 amino acids. CDR1 LGHNA and CDR2 YSLEER come from the germline V gene. The CDR3 DNA is TGCGCCAGCAGCCAAGAACTAGCGGGAGCCGCCGGGGAGCTGTTTTTT. Translated: CASSQELAGAAGELFF.

The rearrangement uses TRBV5-1 and TRBJ1-4; D possibly corresponds to TRBD1 (6 bases). Germline V gives CDR1 SGHRS, CDR2 YFSETQ. V was clipped by 0 bases and J by 6 bases, with 9 bases between them. The CDR3 extends over 14 amino acids. The CDR3 reads CASSLEAGDEKLFF. The CDR3 coding sequence is TGCGCCAGCAGCTTGGAGGCAGGGGATGAAAAACTGTTTTTT.

The chain employs TRBV5-4 and TRBJ1-1, with a tentative D call TRBD1 (5 bases). The CDR3 consists of 15 residues. The V end was cut by 4 bases, the J end by 1 base, with 14 bases between. Germline CDR1 and CDR2: SGHNT and YYREEE (reference sequence). The CDR3 nucleotides are TGTGCCAGCAGCCTCCCCGGGGCATCGAACACTGAAGCTTTCTTT. It codes for CASSLPGASNTEAFF.

This chain joins TRBV20-1 and TRBJ2-5; TRBD1 might be the D (5 bases). CDR1 is DFQATT and CDR2 is SNEGSKA in the germline V gene (reference sequence). Trimming took off 6 bases at V and 3 bases at J, with 8 bases between the two ends. The CDR3 runs 11 residues. CDR3 DNA: TGCAGTGCGGGGCTAGAAGAGACCCAGTACTTC. It is translated as CSAGLEETQYF.

The chain has TRBV7-8 and TRBJ1-2; D perhaps matches TRBD1 (5 bases). The V end was cut by 8 bases, the J end by 8 bases, with 15 bases between. The CDR3 covers 12 residues. Germline V CDR1 and CDR2: SGHVS, FQNEAQ. This CDR3 is CASLGAGDGYTF. The CDR3 DNA sequence: TGTGCCAGCCTAGGCGCGGGGGACGGCTACACCTTC.

This chain joins TRBV27 and TRBJ2-1, with 7 bases lining up with TRBD1. Per germline, CDR1 MNHEY and CDR2 SMNVEV (reference sequence). V lost 5 bases and J lost 0; bases outside the gene matches: 7. The CDR3 has 16 amino acids. The CDR3 bases are TGTGCCAGCAGTCTGTACAGGGGAATCTCCTACAATGAGCAGTTCTTC. Translation gives CASSLYRGISYNEQFF.

The V call is TRBV7-2, the J call TRBJ2-5; D gene unclear. Germline lookup yields CDR1 SGHTA and CDR2 FQGNSA. Trimming cost V 0 bases and J 1 base, with 9 bases left between them. This CDR3 contains 15 residues. The CDR3 protein is CASSLAPNIQETQYF. The CDR3 DNA follows: TGTGCCAGCAGCTTAGCGCCCAACATCCAAGAGACCCAGTACTTC.

The chain combines TRBV10-3 with TRBJ1-1, with D possibly matching TRBD1 (5 bases). V lost 2 bases and J lost 1, with 11 bases in between. Germline V gene lookup returns CDR1 ENHRY and CDR2 SYGVKD. This CDR3 contains 15 residues. The CDR3 sequence: CAISEPGRKNTEAFF. In nucleotides, the CDR3 is TGTGCCATCAGTGAGCCGGGGCGGAAGAACACTGAAGCTTTCTTT.

This sequence joins TRBV28 and TRBJ1-4; D is perhaps TRBD1 (5 bases). The CDR3 runs 17 residues. V lost 2 bases to trimming and J lost 0 bases, with 13 bases between them. Germline CDR1 reads MDHEN; CDR2 reads SYDVKM. CDR3 amino acids: CASSLLREQATNEKLFF. In DNA, the CDR3 is TGTGCCAGCAGTTTACTCCGAGAACAGGCAACTAATGAAAAACTGTTTTTT.